Only a few counts were recorded for the clone carrying this T cell receptor (beta chain). Its antigen remains unidentified. This record belongs to a study of beta chain features in type 1 diabetes. Expressed TCRB transcripts got sequenced, as all isolated RNA was reverse transcribed. Sequencing was performed with immunoSEQ multiplex PCR; in TCRdb, only in-frame clones are kept and a portion is missing. Of hundreds of thousands of clones in the sample, 17% were seen once. Whole-study results and caveats: All four CD4+ subsets of Type 1 diabetes patients contained TCRB CDR3s that were moderately but significantly shorter.

The CDR3 spans 11 residues. CDR1 and CDR2 from the germline V gene are SQVTM and ANQGSEA. The V call is TRBV29-1, the J call TRBJ1-3; D remains unclear. Specimen: naive CD4+ T cells from blood. The sequence was collected from a woman between 18 and 29 years old in good health. The CDR3 nucleotides read TGCGCGACGACTGCTGGAAACACCATATATTTT. As protein: CATTAGNTIYF.